Listed here are 26 T cell receptor beta chains from one sample, sequenced in a study of beta chain features in type 1 diabetes. Since all of the isolated RNA was reverse transcribed, expressed TCRB transcripts were what got sequenced. Sequencing used immunoSEQ multiplex PCR; TCRdb keeps in-frame clones, though not all of them. The profile shows 100,000 to 150,000 clones, 17% of them singletons. General study results and limits: Moderately but significantly shorter TCRB CDR3s were found in Type 1 diabetes patients in all four CD4+ subsets.

These receptors have no identified antigens. Sequenced material: central memory CD4+ T cells from blood. The source is a man younger than 35 with type 1 diabetes.

This clone was seen only a few times. V is TRBV2 and J is TRBJ2-1; D call uncertain. The CDR3 loop spans 14 amino acids. Looked up from germline, CDR1 is SNHLY and CDR2 is FYNNEI. V dropped 8 bases and J dropped 0 bases, with 11 bases sitting between them. CDR3: CASQAWSSYNEQFF. The CDR3, as DNA: TGTGCCAGCCAAGCCTGGAGCTCCTACAATGAGCAGTTCTTC.

This clone was observed a handful of times. The J gene is TRBJ2-5, the V gene TRBV10-3; no clear D gene. CDR1 ENHRY and CDR2 SYGVKD come from the germline V gene. Trimming took 2 bases from V and 5 from J, leaving 3 bases between them. The CDR3 extends over 11 amino acids. CDR3 residues: CAISEAETQYF. CDR3 sequence (DNA): TGTGCCATCAGTGAGGCTGAGACCCAGTACTTC.

This clone came up a few times. This rearrangement joins TRBV6-1 to TRBJ2-7; D perhaps matches TRBD1 (5 bases). Germline V gene sequence: CDR1 MNHNS, CDR2 SASEGT. The germline V and J ends were trimmed by 0 bases and 1 base, with 13 bases remaining between them. The CDR3 runs 16 residues. The CDR3 protein is CASSEAGLPESYEQYF. In nucleotides, the CDR3 is TGTGCCAGCAGTGAAGCGGGGCTACCCGAATCCTACGAGCAGTACTTC.

This clone was found a few times. The V call is TRBV6-5, the J call TRBJ2-1; 9 positions match TRBD1. From germline, CDR1 is MNHEY and CDR2 SVGAGI. V was pared by 0 bases and J by 4 bases, with 4 bases of the junction left unmatched. The CDR3 extends over 16 amino acids. The CDR3 DNA reads TGTGCCAGCAGTTACTCGATCGGACAGGGGTACAATGAGCAGTTCTTC. This codes for CASSYSIGQGYNEQFF.

The chain uses TRBV9 and TRBJ2-1; 8 bases fit TRBD2. Trimming removed 0 bases from V and 8 bases from J; junction bases left unmatched: 13. The CDR3 spans 17 residues. The germline V gene has CDR1 SGDLS and CDR2 YYNGEE. The CDR3 DNA sequence: TGTGCCAGCAGCGTAGTGCGCAGCGGGGGACCCGGTGATGAGCAGTTCTTC. Protein sequence: CASSVVRSGGPGDEQFF.

V gene TRBV5-6 combines with J gene TRBJ2-6; TRBD1 matches at 7 bases. Unmatched junction bases numbered 4, after V lost 5 bases and J lost 2 bases. Germline CDR1 is SGHDT and CDR2 is YYEEEE. The CDR3 has 15 residues. The chain's CDR3 is CASSRGGTGANVLTF. CDR3 coding DNA: TGTGCCAGCAGTCGAGGGGGCACTGGGGCCAACGTCCTGACTTTC.

This chain connects TRBV9 to TRBJ2-3, with TRBD2 matching over 10 bases. This CDR3 spans 18 amino acids. Trimming took 2 bases from V and 1 from J; bases not matched to a gene: 10. Looked up from germline, CDR1 is SGDLS and CDR2 is YYNGEE. This CDR3 reads CASSVSAGGPLGTDTQYF. DNA of the CDR3: TGTGCCAGCAGCGTGTCAGCGGGGGGGCCTCTCGGCACAGATACGCAGTATTTT.

CDR3: CASSLPETDTQYF. As DNA, the CDR3 is TGCGCCAGCAGCTTGCCCGAAACAGATACGCAGTATTTT. This sequence joins TRBV5-1 and TRBJ2-3; no clear D. The V gene's germline CDR1 is SGHRS and CDR2 YFSETQ. V lost 1 base and J lost 3, with 6 bases in between. The CDR3 loop spans 13 amino acids. The full variable domain, with the rest looked up from reference TRBV5-1 and TRBJ2-3, is KAGVTQTPRYLIKTRGQQVTLSCSPISGHRSVSWYQQTPGQGLQFLFEYFSETQRNKGNFPGRFSGRQFSNSRSEMNVSTLELGDSALYLCASSLPETDTQYFGPGTRLTVL.

The chain carries TRBV4-2 and TRBJ2-3; no definite D call. This CDR3 region has 14 residues. Trimming stripped 3 bases from V and 4 bases from J, with 11 bases between. The germline V gene has CDR1 LGHNA and CDR2 YNFKEQ. This CDR3 reads CASSQGNTADTQYF. The CDR3 coding sequence is TGTGCCAGCAGCCAGGGCAACACTGCAGATACGCAGTATTTT.

The rearrangement links TRBV9 to TRBJ1-2; weak D call: TRBD1 (5 bases). Trimming shortened V by 4 bases and J by 5 bases, and 18 bases separated the two germline ends. From germline, CDR1 is SGDLS and CDR2 YYNGEE. CDR3 size: 15 residues. CDR3 loop: CASSPGGPGRYGYTF. The DNA for the CDR3 is TGTGCCAGCAGCCCTGGCGGTCCAGGGAGGTATGGCTACACCTTC.

The chain joins TRBV10-3 to TRBJ1-2, with D maybe TRBD1 (6 bases). The CDR3 spans 14 residues. CDR1 and CDR2 (germline): ENHRY, SYGVKD. The V and J ends lost 2 bases and 6 bases respectively, with 13 bases between them. The CDR3 spells CAISEPSRGDGYTF. For the CDR3, the DNA is TGTGCCATCAGTGAGCCCTCCAGGGGCGATGGCTACACCTTC.

The chain employs TRBV30 and TRBJ2-3; 7 bases map to TRBD1. The CDR3 runs to 14 residues. V shed 5 bases and J 0 bases; nucleotides not matched to a gene: 5. CDR1 is GTSNPN and CDR2 is SVGIG in the germline V gene (reference sequence). The CDR3: CAWQTGISTDTQYF. The CDR3 DNA sequence: TGTGCCTGGCAGACAGGGATTAGCACAGATACGCAGTATTTT.

The chain combines TRBV5-4 with TRBJ2-1; D perhaps matches TRBD1 (6 bases). Germline CDR1 reads SGHNT; CDR2 reads YYREEE (reference sequence). The V gene lost 9 bases and the J gene lost 16 bases, with 29 bases spanning the gap. The CDR3 is made up of 14 amino acids. The chain's CDR3 is CAINSLASGQRPFF. The CDR3 nucleotides are TGTGCCATCAACAGCTTGGCTTCCGGACAGCGACCCTTCTTC.

This chain joins TRBV9 and TRBJ2-5; D is uncertain. Germline values: CDR1 SGDLS, CDR2 YYNGEE. Trimming shortened V by 0 bases and J by 0 bases, and 6 bases separated the two germline ends. The CDR3 has 14 residues. The CDR3 loop reads CASSVGGNQETQYF. The CDR3 region has the DNA TGTGCCAGCAGCGTAGGTGGGAACCAAGAGACCCAGTACTTC.

This chain joins TRBV27 and TRBJ1-5; no firm D call. Germline-derived CDR1 and CDR2 are MNHEY and SMNVEV (reference sequence). Trimming stripped 4 bases from V and 9 bases from J, with 10 bases between. The CDR3 sequence is 12 residues long. CDR3 loop: CASSSPLGPQHF. For the CDR3, the DNA is TGTGCCAGCAGTTCCCCCCTGGGGCCCCAGCATTTT.

The V and J genes are TRBV6-1 and TRBJ2-5, with D perhaps TRBD1 (5 bases). The germline V gene encodes CDR1 MNHNS and CDR2 SASEGT. V gave up 7 bases and J gave up 7 bases, with 19 bases separating them. The CDR3 totals 14 residues. In DNA form, the CDR3 reads TGTGCCAGCAACACAGGAGCCCAAACAGGGACCCAGTACTTC. Translation gives CASNTGAQTGTQYF.

Of note for this clone: A read error may explain this, as a much larger clone is one base away. CDR3 nucleotide sequence: TGCAGCGTTGAAGAGAAGCGGCAGGCTCAGGAGCAGCACTTC. Translation gives CSVEEKRQAQEQHF. The J gene is TRBJ2-7, the V gene TRBV29-1; possible D gene TRBD2, 5 bases. The CDR3 contains 14 residues. Germline values: CDR1 SQVTM, CDR2 ANQGSEA.

This chain joins TRBV29-1 and TRBJ2-7; TRBD2 is a possible D gene (6 bases). The V end lost 4 bases, the J end lost 6 bases, and 16 bases lay between the germline ends. Germline V gene sequence: CDR1 SQVTM, CDR2 ANQGSEA. The CDR3 totals 13 residues. CDR3 region: CSVVTGGVSEQYF. DNA for the CDR3: TGCAGCGTTGTCACGGGCGGGGTCTCCGAGCAGTACTTC.

This clone turned up a few times. The genes are TRBV9 and TRBJ2-7; perhaps TRBD1 as D (5 bases). Germline loops: CDR1 SGDLS, CDR2 YYNGEE. V dropped 7 bases and J dropped 2 bases, with 13 bases sitting between them. This CDR3 comprises 13 residues. This chain's CDR3 is CASGQGNTYEQYF. CDR3 in DNA: TGTGCCAGCGGGCAGGGAAACACCTACGAGCAGTACTTC.

Comments on this clone: A read error is likely here: a far larger clone is one base away. The chain is built from TRBV2 and TRBJ1-1, with TRBD1 as a possible D gene (6 bases). V lost 10 bases and J 4 bases, leaving 13 bases between the germline ends. The CDR3 spans 12 residues. CDR1 is SNHLY and CDR2 is FYNNEI in the germline V gene. CDR3 loop: CATQGRGTEAFF. CDR3 sequence (DNA): TGTGCCACACAGGGAAGGGGCACTGAAGCTTTCTTT.

The J gene is TRBJ1-2, the V gene TRBV2; maybe TRBD1 (6 bases). The V end lost 6 bases, the J end lost 4 bases, and 15 bases lay between the germline ends. This CDR3 is built from 14 residues. Germline CDR1 SNHLY, CDR2 FYNNEI. The CDR3 DNA follows: TGTGCCAGCAGCGAACTACAGGGTTTCTATGGCTACACCTTC. The encoded protein is CASSELQGFYGYTF.

This clone was detected a few times. The chain uses TRBV9 and TRBJ1-1; D is perhaps TRBD1 (5 bases). The germline gives CDR1 SGDLS, CDR2 YYNGEE. The CDR3 has 14 amino acids. The V gene lost 4 bases and the J gene lost 6 bases, with 16 bases spanning the gap. CDR3 amino acids: CASSRVGTEAEAFF. The CDR3 nucleotides read TGTGCCAGCAGCCGCGTAGGGACGGAGGCTGAAGCTTTCTTT.

This clone occurred many times. The chain couples TRBV7-2 to TRBJ2-5, with D possibly being TRBD1 (5 bases). In germline, CDR1 is SGHTA, CDR2 FQGNSA. This CDR3 is built from 14 residues. V was trimmed by 2 bases and J by 1 base, leaving 8 bases between them. The CDR3 DNA reads TGTGCCAGCAGCTTACAGGGCAGCCAAGAGACCCAGTACTTC. It encodes CASSLQGSQETQYF.

The chain couples TRBV27 to TRBJ1-2, with D hard to call. The CDR3 has 11 amino acids. V was shortened by 7 bases and J by 9 bases, with 12 bases between the two germline ends. The germline V gene has CDR1 MNHEY and CDR2 SMNVEV (reference sequence). CDR3 residues: CASISLGSYTF. The DNA of the CDR3 is TGTGCCAGCATCTCCCTAGGAAGCTACACCTTC.

The chain carries TRBV5-1 and TRBJ2-5; TRBD1 matches at 7 bases. V shed 2 bases, J shed 2 bases, and the junction held 0 bases outside the gene matches. This CDR3 region has 13 residues. Germline-derived CDR1 and CDR2 are SGHRS and YFSETQ. The CDR3 region is CASSLQGQETQYF. The CDR3 nucleotides are TGCGCCAGCAGCTTACAGGGGCAAGAGACCCAGTACTTC. Variable domain in full (rest from reference TRBV5-1 and TRBJ2-5): KAGVTQTPRYLIKTRGQQVTLSCSPISGHRSVSWYQQTPGQGLQFLFEYFSETQRNKGNFPGRFSGRQFSNSRSEMNVSTLELGDSALYLCASSLQGQETQYFGPGTRLLVL.

This clone has a single count. The chain uses TRBV5-6 and TRBJ2-5, with 7 bases matching TRBD2. This CDR3 spans 14 amino acids. After removal of 2 bases from V and 8 bases from J, the junction contained 9 bases not matched to a gene. Germline CDR1 is SGHDT and CDR2 is YYEEEE. CDR3 nucleotide sequence: TGTGCCAGCAGCTTAGGTAGACTAGCCCAAACCCAGTACTTC. Protein: CASSLGRLAQTQYF.